The 13 T cell receptor beta chains reported below all come from one sample, sequenced in a study of shared clonotypes between healthy human individuals. Sequenced by immunoSEQ multiplex PCR; TCRdb stores in-frame clones only, minus some. This table has roughly 2.2 million clones, roughly 93% appearing once. What was sequenced was naive CD4+ T cells from PBMCs. As for subset: CD45RA+ positively selected. These receptors were taken from a man aged 18-30 years in good health. Some clones in this sample may be carry-over from other donors' samples.

The J gene is TRBJ1-2, the V gene TRBV30; TRBD1 matches at 7 bases. The junction had 10 bases not matched to a gene; V was cut back by 2 bases and J by 7 bases. Germline V lookup: CDR1 GTSNPN, CDR2 SVGIG (reference sequence). This CDR3 comprises 14 residues. The CDR3 protein is CAWSYGQDRGGYTF. DNA of the CDR3: TGTGCCTGGAGTTATGGACAGGATCGGGGTGGCTACACCTTC. The whole variable domain, filled in from reference TRBV30 and TRBJ1-2, reads SQTIHQWPATLVQPVGSPLSLECTVEGTSNPNLYWYRQAAGRGLQLLFYSVGIGQISSEVPQNLSASRPQDRQFILSSKKLLLSDSGFYLCAWSYGQDRGGYTFGSGTRLTVV.

On this clone itself: In the same sample, other DNA sequences code for this CDR3. The chain joins TRBV7-2 to TRBJ2-7; D is perhaps TRBD2 (6 bases). The germline V and J ends were trimmed by 3 bases and 0 bases, with 9 bases remaining between them. This CDR3 spans 14 amino acids. Germline CDR1 and CDR2: SGHTA and FQGNSA. CDR3 loop: CASSLAGTSYEQYF. The CDR3 nucleotides read TGTGCCAGCAGCTTGGCGGGAACCTCCTACGAGCAGTACTTC.

Written as DNA, the CDR3 is TGTGCCAGCCCTAACTCCGCGGGCACCTACAATGAGCAGTTCTTC. Translating it yields CASPNSAGTYNEQFF. The chain is built from TRBV28 and TRBJ2-1, with a possible D match to TRBD2 (5 bases). The germline V and J ends were trimmed by 8 bases and 2 bases, with 16 bases remaining between them. Germline V gene sequence: CDR1 MDHEN, CDR2 SYDVKM. The CDR3 is 15 amino acids.

On this clone itself: The sample contains more than one DNA sequence encoding this CDR3. The rearrangement links TRBV19 to TRBJ1-2, with no clear D. The CDR3 consists of 11 residues. Trimming removed 3 bases from V and 6 bases from J, with 5 bases in between. Germline CDR1 and CDR2: LNHDA and SQIVND (reference sequence). DNA for the CDR3: TGTGCCAGTAGTATCCGGGATGGCTACACCTTC. This codes for CASSIRDGYTF.

This chain uses TRBV5-6 with TRBJ2-1, with D possibly TRBD2 on 6 matching bases. Germline values: CDR1 SGHDT, CDR2 YYEEEE. CDR3 length: 16 residues. Trimming stripped 0 bases from V and 6 bases from J, with 16 bases between. CDR3 residues: CASSLGGLAYTNEQFF. DNA for the CDR3: TGTGCCAGCAGCTTGGGTGGGCTAGCGTATACCAATGAGCAGTTCTTC.

About this clone itself: At the DNA level, this CDR3 is encoded by other sequences in the same sample as well. V is TRBV27 and J is TRBJ1-2; 8 nucleotides match TRBD1. V dropped 4 bases and J dropped 3; count of bases not matched to a gene: 4. Germline CDR1 is MNHEY and CDR2 is SMNVEV (reference sequence). The CDR3 length is 14 residues. The CDR3 nucleotides are TGTGCCAGCAGTTCGCAGGGGGCGGACTATGGCTACACCTTC. It is translated as CASSSQGADYGYTF.

V is TRBV7-2 and J is TRBJ2-5, with D maybe TRBD1 (6 bases). This CDR3 has 16 amino acids. V lost 3 bases, J lost 1 base, and 15 bases lay in between. Per the germline V gene, CDR1 is SGHTA and CDR2 is FQGNSA. CDR3 bases: TGTGCCAGCAGCTTCCGTCAGGGGCTTGGCCAAGAGACCCAGTACTTC. Its translation is CASSFRQGLGQETQYF.

This clone was detected ten times or more. The chain carries TRBV28 and TRBJ2-4; D call uncertain. The CDR3 loop spans 15 amino acids. Germline values: CDR1 MDHEN, CDR2 SYDVKM. The germline V and J ends were trimmed by 5 bases and 3 bases, with 14 bases remaining between them. The CDR3 sequence: CASSKPGSGKNIQYF. The CDR3 bases are TGTGCCAGCAGTAAGCCAGGTTCGGGCAAAAACATTCAGTACTTC.

The chain couples TRBV25-1 to TRBJ1-5; a weak D match, TRBD1 (6 bases). The ends were cut back, 9 bases at V and 5 bases at J, with 29 bases in the middle. The CDR3 is 18 residues long. Germline V CDR1 and CDR2: MGHDK, SYGVNS. The DNA for the CDR3 is TGTGCCAGTGGTGAGACAGGAGGAAGCACTGTGAGGGATCAGCCCCAGCATTTT. It specifies CASGETGGSTVRDQPQHF.

This clone was recorded only once. The chain joins TRBV28 to TRBJ1-2, with TRBD1 matching 8 bases. Trimming removed 6 bases from V and 8 bases from J; junction bases left unmatched: 8. The CDR3 covers 13 residues. Looked up from germline, CDR1 is MDHEN and CDR2 is SYDVKM. The DNA of the CDR3 is TGTGCCAGCAGCTTGACAGGGGCCCGGGGCTACACCTTC. This codes for CASSLTGARGYTF.

CDR3 region: CASTHPGGTYNEQFF. CDR3 in DNA: TGTGCCAGCACTCATCCTGGAGGCACCTACAATGAGCAGTTCTTC. The chain joins TRBV6-1 to TRBJ2-1; tentatively, D is TRBD2 (5 bases). Trimming removed 7 bases at V and 2 bases at J, with 15 bases between. Germline assignment: CDR1 MNHNS and CDR2 SASEGT. CDR3 length: 15 amino acids.

The CDR3 bases are TGTGCCAGCAGCTTGACCGGGACTAGCAATACGCAGTATTTT. Translated, it gives CASSLTGTSNTQYF. The gene calls are TRBV7-6 and TRBJ2-3, with 9 bases matching TRBD2. The CDR3 extends over 14 amino acids. CDR1 is SGHVS and CDR2 is FNYEAQ in the germline V gene. The ends lost 3 bases at V and 7 bases at J; junction bases unmatched: 5.

This rearrangement joins TRBV6-1 to TRBJ1-5; D is possibly TRBD1 (5 bases). The CDR3 runs 14 residues. The V gene's germline CDR1 is MNHNS and CDR2 SASEGT. V lost 4 bases and J lost 4, with 11 bases in between. CDR3 nucleotide sequence: TGTGCCAGCAGTGCCCGGACATCAAATCAGCCCCAGCATTTT. Its protein is CASSARTSNQPQHF.